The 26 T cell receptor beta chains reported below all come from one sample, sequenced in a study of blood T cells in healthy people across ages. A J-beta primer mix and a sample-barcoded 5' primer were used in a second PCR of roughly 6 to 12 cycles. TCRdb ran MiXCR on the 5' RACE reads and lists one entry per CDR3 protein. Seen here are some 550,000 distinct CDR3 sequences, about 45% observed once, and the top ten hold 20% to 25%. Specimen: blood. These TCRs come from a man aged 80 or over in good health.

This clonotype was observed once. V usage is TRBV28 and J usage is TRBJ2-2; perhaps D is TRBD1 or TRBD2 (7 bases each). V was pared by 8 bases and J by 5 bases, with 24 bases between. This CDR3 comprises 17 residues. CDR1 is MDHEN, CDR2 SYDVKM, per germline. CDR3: CASWGGQTTTGTGELFF. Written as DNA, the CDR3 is TGTGCCAGCTGGGGGGGGCAAACAACGACAGGGACCGGGGAGCTGTTTTTT.

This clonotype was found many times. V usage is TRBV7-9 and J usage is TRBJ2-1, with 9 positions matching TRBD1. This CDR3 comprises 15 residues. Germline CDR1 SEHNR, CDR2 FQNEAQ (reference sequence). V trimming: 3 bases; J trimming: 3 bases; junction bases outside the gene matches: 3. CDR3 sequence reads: CASSFGQGNYNEQFF. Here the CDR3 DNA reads TGTGCCAGCAGCTTTGGACAGGGGAACTACAATGAGCAGTTCTTC.

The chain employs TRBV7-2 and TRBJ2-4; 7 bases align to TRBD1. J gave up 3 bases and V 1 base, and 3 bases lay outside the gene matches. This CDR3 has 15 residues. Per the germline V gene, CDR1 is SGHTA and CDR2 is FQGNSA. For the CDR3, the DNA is TGTGCCAGCAGCTTAGAGGGGGCAGGCAAAAACATTCAGTACTTC. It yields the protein CASSLEGAGKNIQYF.

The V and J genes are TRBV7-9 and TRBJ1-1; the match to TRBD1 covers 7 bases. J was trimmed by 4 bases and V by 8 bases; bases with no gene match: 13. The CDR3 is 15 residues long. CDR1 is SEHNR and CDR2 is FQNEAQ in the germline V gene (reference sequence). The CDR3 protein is CASRDWDSLGTEAFF. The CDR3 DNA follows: TGTGCCAGCCGCGATTGGGACAGTTTGGGCACTGAAGCTTTCTTT.

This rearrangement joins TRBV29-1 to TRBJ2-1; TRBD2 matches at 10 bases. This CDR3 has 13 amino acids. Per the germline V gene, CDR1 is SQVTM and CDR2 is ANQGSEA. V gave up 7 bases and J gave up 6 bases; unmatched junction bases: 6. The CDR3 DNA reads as TGCAGCGCCGAATCTAGCGGGAGCAATGAGCAGTTCTTC. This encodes CSAESSGSNEQFF.

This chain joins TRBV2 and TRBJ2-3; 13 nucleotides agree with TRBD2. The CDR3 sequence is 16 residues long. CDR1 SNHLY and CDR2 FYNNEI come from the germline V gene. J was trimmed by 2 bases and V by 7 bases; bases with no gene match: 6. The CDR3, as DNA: TGTGCCAGCAAACGGACTAGCGGGGGAACCACAGATACGCAGTATTTT. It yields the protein CASKRTSGGTTDTQYF.

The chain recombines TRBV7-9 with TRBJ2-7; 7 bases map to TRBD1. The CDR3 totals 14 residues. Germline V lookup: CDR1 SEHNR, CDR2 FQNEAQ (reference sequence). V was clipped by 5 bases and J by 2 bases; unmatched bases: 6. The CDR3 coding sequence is TGTGCCAGCAGCGCGACAGGGCCCCCCTACGAGCAGTACTTC. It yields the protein CASSATGPPYEQYF.

This chain's CDR3 is CASSLAQGMLETQYF. The CDR3 DNA sequence: TGCGCCAGCAGCTTGGCCCAGGGGATGTTAGAGACCCAGTACTTC. This rearrangement joins TRBV5-1 to TRBJ2-5; D is perhaps TRBD1 (6 bases). The germline CDR1 and CDR2 sequences are SGHRS and YFSETQ. Trimming pared 0 bases from V and 4 bases from J, leaving 13 bases between. The CDR3 covers 15 residues.

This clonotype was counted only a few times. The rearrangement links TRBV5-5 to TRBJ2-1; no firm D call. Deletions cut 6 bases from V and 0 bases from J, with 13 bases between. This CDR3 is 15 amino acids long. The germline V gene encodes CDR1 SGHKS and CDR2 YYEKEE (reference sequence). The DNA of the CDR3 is TGTGCCAGCACCCTGTCCCCGAGCTCCTACAATGAGCAGTTCTTC. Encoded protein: CASTLSPSSYNEQFF.

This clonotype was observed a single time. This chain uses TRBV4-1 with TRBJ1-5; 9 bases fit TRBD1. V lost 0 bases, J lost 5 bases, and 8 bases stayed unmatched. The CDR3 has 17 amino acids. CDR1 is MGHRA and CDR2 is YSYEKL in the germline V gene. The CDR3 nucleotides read TGCGCCAGCAGCCAAGACGGGACAGGGATTCCCCATCAGCCCCAGCATTTT. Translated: CASSQDGTGIPHQPQHF.

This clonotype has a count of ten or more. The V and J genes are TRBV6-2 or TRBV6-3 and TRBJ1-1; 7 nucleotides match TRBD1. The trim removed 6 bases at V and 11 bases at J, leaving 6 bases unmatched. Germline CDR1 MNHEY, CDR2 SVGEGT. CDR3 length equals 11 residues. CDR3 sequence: CASSLGTEAFF. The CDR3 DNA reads TGTGCCAGCAGCCTCGGGACAGAGGCTTTCTTT.

The CDR3, as DNA: TGTGCCAGCAGCTTTTGGGGCGTGGGGGGCTACACCTTC. This codes for CASSFWGVGGYTF. The chain joins TRBV7-2 to TRBJ1-2; tentatively, D is TRBD1 (5 bases). This CDR3 spans 13 amino acids. Germline V CDR1 and CDR2: SGHTA, FQGNSA. The germline V and J ends were trimmed by 3 bases and 8 bases, with 13 bases remaining between them.

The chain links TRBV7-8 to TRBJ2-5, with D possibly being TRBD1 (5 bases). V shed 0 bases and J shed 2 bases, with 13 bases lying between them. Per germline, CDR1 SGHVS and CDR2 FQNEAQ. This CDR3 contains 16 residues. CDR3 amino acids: CASSLAHTGRQETQYF. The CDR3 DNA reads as TGTGCCAGCAGCTTAGCGCACACAGGACGACAAGAGACCCAGTACTTC. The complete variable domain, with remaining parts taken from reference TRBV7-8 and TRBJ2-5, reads GAGVSQSPRYKVAKRGQDVALRCDPISGHVSLFWYQQALGQGPEFLTYFQNEAQLDKSGLPSDRFFAERPEGSVSTLKIQRTQQEDSAVYLCASSLAHTGRQETQYFGPGTRLLVL.

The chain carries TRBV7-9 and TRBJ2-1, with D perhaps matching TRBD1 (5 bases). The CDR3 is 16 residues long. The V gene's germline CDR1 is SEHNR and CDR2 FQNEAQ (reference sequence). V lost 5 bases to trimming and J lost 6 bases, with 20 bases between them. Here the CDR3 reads CASSPGHLGIANEQFF. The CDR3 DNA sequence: TGTGCCAGCAGCCCTGGACACTTAGGAATAGCCAATGAGCAGTTCTTC.

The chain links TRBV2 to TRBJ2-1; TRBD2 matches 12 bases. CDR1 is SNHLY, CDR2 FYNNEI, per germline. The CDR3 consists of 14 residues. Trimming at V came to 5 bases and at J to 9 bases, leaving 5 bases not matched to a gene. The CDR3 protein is CASSWTSGASEQFF. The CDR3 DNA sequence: TGTGCCAGCAGTTGGACTAGCGGGGCCTCTGAGCAGTTCTTC.

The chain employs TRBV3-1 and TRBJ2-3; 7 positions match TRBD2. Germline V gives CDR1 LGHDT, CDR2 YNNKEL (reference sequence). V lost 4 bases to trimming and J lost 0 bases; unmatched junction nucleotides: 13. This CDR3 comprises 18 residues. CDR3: CASSPDLWTSPSTDTQYF. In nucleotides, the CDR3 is TGTGCCAGCAGCCCCGACCTTTGGACTAGTCCTAGCACAGATACGCAGTATTTT.

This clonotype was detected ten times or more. CDR3 bases: TGTGCCAGCAGGGGGGAGGGGGGCTACAATGAGCAGTTCTTC. It encodes CASRGEGGYNEQFF. This sequence joins TRBV6-6 and TRBJ2-1; D is possibly TRBD2 (7 bases). The V gene's germline CDR1 is MNHNY and CDR2 SVGAGI (reference sequence). Trimming pared 6 bases from V and 3 bases from J, leaving 12 bases between. This CDR3 comprises 14 residues.

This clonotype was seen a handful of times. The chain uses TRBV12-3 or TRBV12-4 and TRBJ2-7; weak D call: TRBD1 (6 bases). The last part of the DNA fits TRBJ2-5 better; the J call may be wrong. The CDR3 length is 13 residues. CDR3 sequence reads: CATRAQGWETQYF. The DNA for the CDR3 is TGTGCCACCCGGGCACAGGGTTGGGAGACCCAGTACTTC.

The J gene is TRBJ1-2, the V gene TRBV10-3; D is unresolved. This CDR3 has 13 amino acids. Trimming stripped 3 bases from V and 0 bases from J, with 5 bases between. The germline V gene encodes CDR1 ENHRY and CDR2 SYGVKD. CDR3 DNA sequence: TGTGCCATCAGTGATATTTCTAACTATGGCTACACCTTC. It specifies CAISDISNYGYTF.

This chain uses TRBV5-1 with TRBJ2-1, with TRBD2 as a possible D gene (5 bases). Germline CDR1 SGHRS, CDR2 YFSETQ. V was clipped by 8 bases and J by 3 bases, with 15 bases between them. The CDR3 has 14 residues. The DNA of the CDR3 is TGCGCCAGTAGACGTACGGCGGGCTACAATGAGCAGTTCTTC. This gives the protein CASRRTAGYNEQFF. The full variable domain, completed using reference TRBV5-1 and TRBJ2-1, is KAGVTQTPRYLIKTRGQQVTLSCSPISGHRSVSWYQQTPGQGLQFLFEYFSETQRNKGNFPGRFSGRQFSNSRSEMNVSTLELGDSALYLCASRRTAGYNEQFFGPGTRLTVL.

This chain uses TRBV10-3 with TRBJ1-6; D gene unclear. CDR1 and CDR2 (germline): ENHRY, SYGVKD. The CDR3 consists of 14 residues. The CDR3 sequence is CTTKESSYNSPLHF. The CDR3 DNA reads TGTACCACGAAAGAGAGCTCCTATAATTCACCCCTCCACTTT.

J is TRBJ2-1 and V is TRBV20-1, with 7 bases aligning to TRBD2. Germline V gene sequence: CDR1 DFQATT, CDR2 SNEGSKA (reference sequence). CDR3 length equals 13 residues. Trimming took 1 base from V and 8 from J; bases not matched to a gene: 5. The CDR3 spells CSARVSGRDEQFF. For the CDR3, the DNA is TGCAGTGCTAGAGTTAGCGGGCGCGATGAGCAGTTCTTC.

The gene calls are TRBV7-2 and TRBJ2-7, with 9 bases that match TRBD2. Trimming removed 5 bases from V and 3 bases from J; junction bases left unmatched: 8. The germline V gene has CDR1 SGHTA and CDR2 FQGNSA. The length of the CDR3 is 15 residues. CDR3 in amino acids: CASSPGTSKVYEQYF. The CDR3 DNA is TGTGCCAGCAGCCCCGGGACTAGCAAAGTCTACGAGCAGTACTTC.

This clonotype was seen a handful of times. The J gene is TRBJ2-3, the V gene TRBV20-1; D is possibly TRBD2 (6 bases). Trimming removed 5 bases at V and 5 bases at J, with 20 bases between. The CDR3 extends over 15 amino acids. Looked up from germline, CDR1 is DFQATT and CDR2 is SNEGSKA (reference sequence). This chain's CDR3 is CSAHPREFDIDTQYF. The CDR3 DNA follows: TGCAGTGCTCACCCACGGGAGTTCGACATAGATACGCAGTATTTT.

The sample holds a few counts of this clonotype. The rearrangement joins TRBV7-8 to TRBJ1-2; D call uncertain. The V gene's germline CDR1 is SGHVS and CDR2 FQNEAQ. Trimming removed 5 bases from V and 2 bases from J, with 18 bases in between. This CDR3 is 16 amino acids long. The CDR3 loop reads CASSQARRTSNYGYTF. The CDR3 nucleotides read TGTGCCAGCAGCCAAGCTCGGAGGACCTCAAACTATGGCTACACCTTC.

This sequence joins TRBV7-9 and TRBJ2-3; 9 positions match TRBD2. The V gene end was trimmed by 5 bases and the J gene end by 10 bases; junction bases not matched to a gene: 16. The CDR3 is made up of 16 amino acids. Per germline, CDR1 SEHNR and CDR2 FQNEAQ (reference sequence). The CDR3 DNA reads TGTGCCAGCAGCCCCCGACTAGCGGAAATCTCGGATGCGCAGTATTTT. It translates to CASSPRLAEISDAQYF.